Listed here are 22 T cell receptor beta chains from one sample, sequenced in a study of CD8 T cells in Susac syndrome. A quantity of roughly 0.5 to 1 ug RNA underwent reverse transcription using random hexamers. TCRdb used MiXCR to reprocess the immunoSEQ multiplex PCR reads, holding one entry per CDR3 protein. The sample records roughly 200,000 distinct CDR3 sequences, 90% to 95% being singletons. The sequencing input was CD4+ T cells from PBMCs. The receptors shown here come from a human donor with Susac syndrome.

This clonotype appeared a single time. V and J are TRBV15 and TRBJ2-2; D is possibly TRBD2 (5 bases). Germline loops: CDR1 LNHNV, CDR2 YYDKDF (reference sequence). The CDR3 is 16 residues long. Trimming removed 0 bases at V and 5 bases at J, with 13 bases between. DNA of the CDR3: TGTGCCACCAGCAGAGATCTTGGGAGTTTAACCGGGGAGCTGTTTTTT. Its protein is CATSRDLGSLTGELFF.

The CDR3 sequence: CASSDGRSSGNTIYF. The CDR3, as DNA: TGTGCCAGCAGTGACGGCAGAAGCTCTGGAAACACCATATATTTT. The rearrangement uses TRBV2 and TRBJ1-3; D not resolved. V was shortened by 3 bases and J by 0 bases, with 9 bases between the two germline ends. This CDR3 has 15 residues. The V gene's germline CDR1 is SNHLY and CDR2 FYNNEI.

The chain has TRBV20-1 and TRBJ2-1, with 8 bases that match TRBD2. The CDR3 runs to 18 residues. J gave up 0 bases and V 1 base, and 11 bases lay outside the gene matches. CDR1 is DFQATT and CDR2 is SNEGSKA in the germline V gene (reference sequence). CDR3 amino acids: CSARVVAGPRSSYNEQFF. The CDR3 DNA sequence: TGCAGTGCTAGAGTGGTAGCGGGGCCCCGAAGCTCCTACAATGAGCAGTTCTTC.

CDR3 DNA: TGTGCCAGCTCGCCTAGCGGGAACACCTACAATGAGCAGTTCTTC. Amino acids: CASSPSGNTYNEQFF. The chain combines TRBV18 with TRBJ2-1; TRBD2 agrees at 9 bases. Germline CDR1 KGHSH, CDR2 LQKENI. The CDR3 length is 15 residues. Losses at the gene ends were 6 bases for V and 2 bases for J; bases not matched to a gene: 5. Combining the CDR3 with reference TRBV18 and TRBJ2-1 gives the whole variable domain NAGVMQNPRHLVRRRGQEARLRCSPMKGHSHVYWYRQLPEEGLKFMVYLQKENIIDESGMPKERFSAEFPKEGPSILRIQQVVRGDSAAYFCASSPSGNTYNEQFFGPGTRLTVL.

The rearrangement uses TRBV27 and TRBJ1-4; unclear D gene. V was cut by 7 bases and J by 2 bases, with 8 bases left in between. CDR1 MNHEY and CDR2 SMNVEV come from the germline V gene (reference sequence). The CDR3 totals 13 residues. The CDR3 loop is CASKGSTNEKLFF. The CDR3 DNA sequence: TGTGCCAGCAAAGGGTCGACTAATGAAAAACTGTTTTTT.

The chain links TRBV12-3 or TRBV12-4 to TRBJ1-1; D possibly corresponds to TRBD1 (5 bases). Deletions cut 7 bases from V and 8 bases from J, with 14 bases between. CDR3 length: 12 amino acids. CDR3: CASTFRGVEAFF. The CDR3 region has the DNA TGTGCCAGCACTTTTAGAGGGGTAGAAGCTTTCTTT.

The chain has TRBV30 and TRBJ2-3; D possibly corresponds to TRBD2 (5 bases). Trimming removed 1 base from V and 14 bases from J, with 13 bases in between. Per germline, CDR1 GTSNPN and CDR2 SVGIG (reference sequence). The length of the CDR3 is 11 residues. The CDR3 reads CAWSGGLIRYF. As DNA, the CDR3 is TGTGCCTGGAGTGGAGGACTGATTCGGTATTTT.

V usage is TRBV5-1 and J usage is TRBJ1-2; D call uncertain. Germline V lookup: CDR1 SGHRS, CDR2 YFSETQ. The CDR3 is 14 amino acids. Trimming took off 7 bases at V and 6 bases at J, with 19 bases between the two ends. The CDR3 sequence: CASHDPGGRNGYTF. In DNA, the CDR3 is TGCGCCAGCCATGATCCGGGAGGTCGAAATGGCTACACCTTC.

The V and J genes are TRBV28 and TRBJ2-7; no firm D call. The length of the CDR3 is 14 residues. V was shortened by 1 base and J by 3 bases, with 10 bases between the two germline ends. Germline assignment: CDR1 MDHEN and CDR2 SYDVKM. The CDR3 DNA follows: TGTGCCAGCAGTTTATCTTCTATCCACTACGAGCAGTACTTC. Encoded protein: CASSLSSIHYEQYF. The full variable domain, with the rest looked up from reference TRBV28 and TRBJ2-7, is DVKVTQSSRYLVKRTGEKVFLECVQDMDHENMFWYRQDPGLGLRLIYFSYDVKMKEKGDIPEGYSVSREKKERFSLILESASTNQTSMYLCASSLSSIHYEQYFGPGTRLTVT.

The rearrangement links TRBV9 to TRBJ2-7; TRBD2 matches 12 bases. Germline V CDR1 and CDR2: SGDLS, YYNGEE. Germline trimming cut 0 bases from V and 5 bases from J; bases unmatched to any gene: 3. This CDR3 contains 15 residues. This chain's CDR3 is CASSVGLAGEDEQYF. The CDR3 coding sequence is TGTGCCAGCAGCGTAGGACTAGCGGGAGAGGACGAGCAGTACTTC. The full variable domain, with the rest looked up from reference TRBV9 and TRBJ2-7, is DSGVTQTPKHLITATGQRVTLRCSPRSGDLSVYWYQQSLDQGLQFLIQYYNGEERAKGNILERFSAQQFPDLHSELNLSSLELGDSALYFCASSVGLAGEDEQYFGPGTRLTVT.

This clonotype occurred a few times. This chain uses TRBV5-1 with TRBJ2-3, with 10 bases aligning to TRBD2. The CDR3 length is 17 residues. After removal of 3 bases from V and 6 bases from J, the junction contained 13 bases not matched to a gene. Germline V gene lookup returns CDR1 SGHRS and CDR2 YFSETQ. The CDR3 region has the DNA TGCGCCAGCAGCTCGACCGGAGGAGCGGGGGGGCCGGATACGCAGTATTTT. This encodes CASSSTGGAGGPDTQYF.

J is TRBJ2-5 and V is TRBV20-1; TRBD2 matches at 7 bases. The V gene end was trimmed by 6 bases and the J gene end by 5 bases; junction bases not matched to a gene: 6. The germline gives CDR1 DFQATT, CDR2 SNEGSKA (reference sequence). The CDR3 has 12 residues. Here the CDR3 reads CSALSGGETQYF. CDR3 nucleotides: TGCAGTGCCCTATCCGGGGGGGAGACCCAGTACTTC.

V gene TRBV29-1 combines with J gene TRBJ1-1; no clear D. The germline V and J ends were trimmed by 1 base and 4 bases, with 13 bases remaining between them. This CDR3 has 14 residues. Per germline, CDR1 SQVTM and CDR2 ANQGSEA. The CDR3 here is CSVEGEFRATEAFF. The CDR3 region has the DNA TGCAGCGTTGAAGGCGAGTTTAGGGCCACTGAAGCTTTCTTT.

Only a few counts were recorded for this clonotype. The genes are TRBV5-6 and TRBJ1-2; perhaps TRBD1 as D (5 bases). CDR1 is SGHDT and CDR2 is YYEEEE in the germline V gene. The CDR3 has 13 amino acids. The germline V and J ends were trimmed by 4 bases and 3 bases, with 10 bases remaining between them. This CDR3 reads CASSQGPDYGYTF. CDR3 sequence (DNA): TGTGCCAGCAGCCAGGGCCCCGACTATGGCTACACCTTC.

This clonotype was recorded only once. The chain is built from TRBV3-1 and TRBJ2-1; 9 nucleotides agree with TRBD2. Germline V gene lookup returns CDR1 LGHDT and CDR2 YNNKEL (reference sequence). This CDR3 region has 14 residues. J lost 3 bases, V lost 8 bases, and 5 bases had no gene match. The CDR3 protein is CASGRLADYNEQFF. In DNA, the CDR3 is TGTGCCAGCGGCCGACTAGCGGACTACAATGAGCAGTTCTTC.

The chain carries TRBV6-5 and TRBJ1-4; D is undetermined. Germline V gene data show CDR1 as MNHEY and CDR2 as SVGAGI. V was clipped by 0 bases and J by 4 bases, with 12 bases between them. CDR3 length: 16 residues. In DNA form, the CDR3 reads TGTGCCAGCAGTTACTCGATACAGACGGATAATGAAAAACTGTTTTTT. This translates into CASSYSIQTDNEKLFF.

This clonotype was detected once. The chain links TRBV5-5 to TRBJ2-3; 9 nucleotides line up with TRBD1. The CDR3 has 16 residues. The germline V gene encodes CDR1 SGHKS and CDR2 YYEKEE (reference sequence). Trimming cost V 3 bases and J 2 bases; bases outside gene matches: 7. CDR3 in amino acids: CASSSGQGPITDTQYF. In DNA form, the CDR3 reads TGTGCCAGCAGCTCCGGACAGGGGCCGATCACAGATACGCAGTATTTT.

The rearrangement joins TRBV9 to TRBJ2-7; 7 bases are a match to TRBD1. Germline V gives CDR1 SGDLS, CDR2 YYNGEE. This CDR3 is 14 amino acids long. V gave up 7 bases and J gave up 7 bases; unmatched junction bases: 14. CDR3 protein: CASGAQGVSGEQYF. The CDR3 region has the DNA TGTGCCAGCGGTGCTCAGGGGGTTTCAGGGGAGCAGTACTTC.

In nucleotides, the CDR3 is TGTGCCAGCACCCTCCCGGGCCTCTCCTACGAGCAGTACTTC. Its translation is CASTLPGLSYEQYF. The chain is built from TRBV6-5 and TRBJ2-7; unclear D gene. V was cut by 7 bases and J by 0 bases, with 13 bases left in between. Germline values: CDR1 MNHEY, CDR2 SVGAGI. The length of the CDR3 is 14 residues.

The chain couples TRBV20-1 to TRBJ1-1; D perhaps matches TRBD1 (5 bases). The CDR3 has 12 residues. Germline V CDR1 and CDR2: DFQATT, SNEGSKA (reference sequence). Trimming left V 7 bases short and J 1 base short, with 10 bases between. In nucleotides, the CDR3 is TGCAGTGTTCCAGACAGGAACACTGAAGCTTTCTTT. Translating it yields CSVPDRNTEAFF.

The chain has TRBV7-2 and TRBJ1-2; no clear D. Trimming pared 0 bases from V and 4 bases from J, leaving 9 bases between. CDR1 SGHTA and CDR2 FQGNSA come from the germline V gene. This CDR3 has 14 amino acids. CDR3 in amino acids: CASSLAVAAYGYTF. CDR3 coding DNA: TGTGCCAGCAGCTTAGCGGTGGCAGCCTATGGCTACACCTTC.

The rearrangement joins TRBV6-1 to TRBJ2-1, with a possible D match to TRBD2 (5 bases). This CDR3 is built from 15 residues. Between the trimmed V and J ends, which lost 3 bases and 0 bases, there was a span of 9 bases. Germline lookup yields CDR1 MNHNS and CDR2 SASEGT. The CDR3 region is CASSDPGSSYNEQFF. As DNA, the CDR3 is TGTGCCAGCAGTGACCCGGGAAGCTCCTACAATGAGCAGTTCTTC.